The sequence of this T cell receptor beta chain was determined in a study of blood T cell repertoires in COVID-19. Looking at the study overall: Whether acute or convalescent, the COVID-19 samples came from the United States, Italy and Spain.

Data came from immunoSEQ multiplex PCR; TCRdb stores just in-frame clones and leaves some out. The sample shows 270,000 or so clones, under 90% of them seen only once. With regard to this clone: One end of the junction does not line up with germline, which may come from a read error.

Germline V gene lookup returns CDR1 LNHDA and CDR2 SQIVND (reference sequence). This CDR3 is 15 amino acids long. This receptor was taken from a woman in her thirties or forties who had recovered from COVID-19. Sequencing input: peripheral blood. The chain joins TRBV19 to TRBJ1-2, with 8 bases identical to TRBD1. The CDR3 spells CASSIPGQGNDGYTF. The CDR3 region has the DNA TGTGCCAGTAGTATCCCCGGACAGGGTAACGATGGCTACACCTTC. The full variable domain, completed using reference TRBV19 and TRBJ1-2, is DGGITQSPKYLFRKEGQNVTLSCEQNLNHDAMYWYRQDPGQGLRLIYYSQIVNDFQKGDIAEGYSVSREKKESFPLTVTSAQKNPTAFYLCASSIPGQGNDGYTFGSGTRLTVV.